This is a list of T cell receptor beta chains from one sample in a study of shared clonotypes between healthy human individuals. Assay: immunoSEQ multiplex PCR; the TCRdb copy retains only in-frame clones and omits some. The data show 1,400,000 or so clones, approximately 98.5% seen once. Sequenced: naive CD4+ T cells sorted from blood. These receptors all come from a man aged 25 to 40 in good health. Each CDR3 is given with its conserved first and last residue. Each record gives: clone size, V gene, J gene, D gene, CDR3 DNA, CDR3 protein. The D gene is left open where the match is weak. Size is stated for part of the rows, as once, few or many counts, or as a class when the clone is expanded.

>-|TRBV7-9|TRBJ2-1|-
TGTGCCAGCAGACCCACATGGAGCAATGAGCAGTTCTTC
CASRPTWSNEQFF
>-|TRBV6-4|TRBJ2-2|TRBD1
TGTGCCAGCAGTGCCGAACAGGGGACCACCGGGGAGCTGTTTTTT
CASSAEQGTTGELFF
>-|TRBV2|TRBJ2-1|-
TGTGCCAGCAGATACTACTCCTACAATGAGCAGTTCTTC
CASRYYSYNEQFF
>once|TRBV12-5|TRBJ2-1|TRBD2
TGTGCTAGTGGTTTGTCTCCGGGTGGTCGACCGGGAGGTGTTGTGTACAATGAGCAGTTCTTC
CASGLSPGGRPGGVVYNEQFF
>once|TRBV5-1|TRBJ2-7|-
TGCGCCAGCAGCTTGGATCCCCACGAGCACGAGCAGTACTTC
CASSLDPHEHEQYF
>-|TRBV20-1|TRBJ2-7|-
TGCAGTGCCTACTCGTTCGAGCAGTACTTC
CSAYSFEQYF
>-|TRBV5-1|TRBJ2-3|-
TGCGCCAGCAGCTTGGGCACACACGTATCCACAGATACGCAGTATTTT
CASSLGTHVSTDTQYF
>-|TRBV14|TRBJ2-1|TRBD2
TGTGCCAGCAGCCAGAGGCTAGCGGTTAGCTCCTACAATGAGCAGTTCTTC
CASSQRLAVSSYNEQFF
>-|TRBV18|TRBJ1-3|TRBD1
TGTGCCAGCTCACCATCACAGGGGGGAAACACCATATATTTT
CASSPSQGGNTIYF
>-|TRBV5-1|TRBJ2-1|-
TGCGCCAGCAGCTTGTACGGTGGGAATTACAATGAGCAGTTCTTC
CASSLYGGNYNEQFF
>-|TRBV5-4|TRBJ2-1|-
TGTGCCAGCAGCTTGGAGGGGACTGAGCAGTTCTTC
CASSLEGTEQFF
>-|TRBV5-1|TRBJ2-4|TRBD1
TGCGCCAGCAGCCGCGACAGGGGGCAAATAGACATTCAGTACTTC
CASSRDRGQIDIQYF
>-|TRBV7-9|TRBJ2-1|TRBD2
TGTGCCAGCAGCTTGCCCGGGACTACCACCCATGAGCAGTTCTTC
CASSLPGTTTHEQFF
>-|TRBV9|TRBJ2-5|TRBD1
TGTGCCAGCAGCGTAGGGGGACAGCCACAAGAGACCCAGTACTTC
CASSVGGQPQETQYF
>-|TRBV5-4|TRBJ2-3|TRBD2
TGTGCCAGCGGCCTAGCGGGAGTAGTGGATACGCAGTATTTT
CASGLAGVVDTQYF
>-|TRBV30|TRBJ1-4|-
TGTGCCTGGAGTATAGATAATGAAAAACTGTTTTTT
CAWSIDNEKLFF
>-|TRBV6-6|TRBJ2-3|TRBD1
TGTGCCACCTGGGGGGACAGGGCAACCCGGCCGTATTTT
CATWGDRATRPYF
>-|TRBV9|TRBJ2-5|-
TGTGCCAGCTCCATAGGGGGAGACGAGAAGACCCAGTACTTC
CASSIGGDEKTQYF
>-|TRBV5-4|TRBJ1-1|-
TGTGCCAGCAGGGGGGCCCTAGGAGGCGTGAACACTGAAGCTTTCTTT
CASRGALGGVNTEAFF
>-|TRBV19|TRBJ2-7|TRBD2
TGTGCCAGTAGTTCCGGACTAGCGGGGATCTACGAGCAGTACTTC
CASSSGLAGIYEQYF
>once|TRBV11-2|TRBJ2-7|-
TGTGCCAGCAGCTTCAAACACTCCGGGATATCCCCCTACGAGCAGTACTTC
CASSFKHSGISPYEQYF
>-|TRBV5-1|TRBJ2-7|-
TGCGCCAGCAGCCGAATTACATCCTACGAGCAGTACTTC
CASSRITSYEQYF
>once|TRBV19|TRBJ2-7|TRBD2
TGTGCCAGTAGTACCCCGGGCGGGGGACTAGCGGGAGGTGAGCAGTACTTC
CASSTPGGGLAGGEQYF
>-|TRBV6-5|TRBJ1-5|-
TGTGCCAGCAGTTACGGGGCAGGGAATCAGCCCCAGCATTTT
CASSYGAGNQPQHF
>-|TRBV7-4|TRBJ1-5|-
TGTGCCAGCAGTCCCGCGGGCAATCAGCCCCAGCATTTT
CASSPAGNQPQHF
>-|TRBV7-9|TRBJ1-4|TRBD1
TGTGCCAGCAGCCCAGGGGGGACAGGGGATGAAAAACTGTTTTTT
CASSPGGTGDEKLFF
>-|TRBV5-4|TRBJ1-5|-
TGTGCCAGCAGCTTGGGGAAGGGTTTCAATCAGCCCCAGCATTTT
CASSLGKGFNQPQHF
>-|TRBV20-1|TRBJ2-3|-
TGCAGTGCTATATCGGAGATTACGCAGTATTTT
CSAISEITQYF
>-|TRBV7-9|TRBJ1-5|-
TGTGCCAGCAGCTCCGGGAACAATCAGCCCCAGCATTTT
CASSSGNNQPQHF
>-|TRBV28|TRBJ1-2|TRBD1
TGTGCCAGCAGCCGGGACAGGGCTAACTATGGCTACACCTTC
CASSRDRANYGYTF
>-|TRBV7-8|TRBJ2-7|TRBD2
TGTGCCAGCAACAAAAGGACTAGCGGCTACGAGCAGTACTTC
CASNKRTSGYEQYF